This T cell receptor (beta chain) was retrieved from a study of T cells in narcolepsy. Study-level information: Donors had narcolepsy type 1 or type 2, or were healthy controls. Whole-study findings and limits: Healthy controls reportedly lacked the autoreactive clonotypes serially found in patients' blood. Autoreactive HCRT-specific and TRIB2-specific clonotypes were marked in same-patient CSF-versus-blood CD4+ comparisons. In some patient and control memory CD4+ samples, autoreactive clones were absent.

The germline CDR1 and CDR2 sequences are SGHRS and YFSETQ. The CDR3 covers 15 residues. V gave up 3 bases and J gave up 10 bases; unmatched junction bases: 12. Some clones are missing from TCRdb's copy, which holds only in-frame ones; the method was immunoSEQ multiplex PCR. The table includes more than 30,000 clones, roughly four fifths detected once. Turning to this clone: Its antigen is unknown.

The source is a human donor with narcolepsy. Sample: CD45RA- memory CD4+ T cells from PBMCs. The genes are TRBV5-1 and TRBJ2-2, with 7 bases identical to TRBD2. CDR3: CASSSPGGLPKELFF. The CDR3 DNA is TGCGCCAGCAGCTCCCCGGGGGGACTTCCAAAGGAGCTGTTTTTT. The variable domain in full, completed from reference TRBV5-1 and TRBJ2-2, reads KAGVTQTPRYLIKTRGQQVTLSCSPISGHRSVSWYQQTPGQGLQFLFEYFSETQRNKGNFPGRFSGRQFSNSRSEMNVSTLELGDSALYLCASSSPGGLPKELFFGEGSRLTVL.